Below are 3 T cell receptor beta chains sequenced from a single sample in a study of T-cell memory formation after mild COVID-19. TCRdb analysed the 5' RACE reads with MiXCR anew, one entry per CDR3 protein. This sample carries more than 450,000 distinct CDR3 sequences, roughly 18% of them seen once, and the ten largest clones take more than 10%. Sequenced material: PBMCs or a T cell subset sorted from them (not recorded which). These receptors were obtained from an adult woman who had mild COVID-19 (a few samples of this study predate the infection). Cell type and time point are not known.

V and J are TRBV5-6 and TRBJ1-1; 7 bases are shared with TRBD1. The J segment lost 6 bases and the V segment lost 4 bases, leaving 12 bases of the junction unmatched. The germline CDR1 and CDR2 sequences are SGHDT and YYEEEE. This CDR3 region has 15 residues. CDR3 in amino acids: CASSHRLTGSPEAFF. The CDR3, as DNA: TGTGCCAGCAGCCACCGTTTGACAGGGTCCCCTGAAGCTTTCTTT.

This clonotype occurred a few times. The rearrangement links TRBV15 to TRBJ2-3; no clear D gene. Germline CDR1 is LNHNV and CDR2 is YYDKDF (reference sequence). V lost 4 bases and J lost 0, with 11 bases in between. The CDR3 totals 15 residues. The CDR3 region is CATSTDTSSTDTQYF. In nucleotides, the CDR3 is TGTGCCACCAGCACTGACACCTCTAGCACAGATACGCAGTATTTT.

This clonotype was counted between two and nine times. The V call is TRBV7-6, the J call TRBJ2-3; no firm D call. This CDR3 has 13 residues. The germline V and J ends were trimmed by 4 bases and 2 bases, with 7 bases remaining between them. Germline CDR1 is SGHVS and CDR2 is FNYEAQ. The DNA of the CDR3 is TGTGCCAGCAGCTCTCGGATCACAGATACGCAGTATTTT. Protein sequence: CASSSRITDTQYF.